This record looks at one TCR beta chain sequence and its context. Its cognate antigen is unknown. Nonspecific anti-CD3/anti-CD28 bead stimulation represents the broad CD4+ T cell repertoire. Sorting of responding CD4+ T cells relied on upregulated CD40 ligand together with CD69. These HIV-1-infected adults initiated suppressive ART in chronic infection. Plasma HIV-1 RNA stayed below 50 copies/mL for at least 4 years. Donors had CD4+ T cell counts above 400 cells/uL and were CMV-seropositive. The sample comes from a study of persistence of HIV-infected CD4 T cells. Sequencing used immunoSEQ version 4 in survey mode. TCRdb's table, derived via immunoSEQ multiplex PCR, lists solely in-frame clones and lacks some. The table shows 35,000 to 55,000 clones, with approximately 89% occurring only once. Study-level results: Rare CMV-responding cells carrying HIV-1 proviruses were not analyzed separately for TCR.

Sequenced here: CD4+ T cells sorted from PBMCs after roughly 19-hour stimulation, sampled from a patient who received antiretroviral therapy. The sequence was obtained from an adult man with HIV who was CMV-seropositive.

CDR3 nucleotide sequence: TGTGGACGGGAGGATCTGGGGAACACTGAAGCTTTCTTT. Translation gives CGREDLGNTEAFF. The chain carries TRBV7-9 and TRBJ1-1; D unresolved. From germline, CDR1 is SEHNR and CDR2 FQNEAQ (reference sequence). The CDR3 has 13 amino acids.